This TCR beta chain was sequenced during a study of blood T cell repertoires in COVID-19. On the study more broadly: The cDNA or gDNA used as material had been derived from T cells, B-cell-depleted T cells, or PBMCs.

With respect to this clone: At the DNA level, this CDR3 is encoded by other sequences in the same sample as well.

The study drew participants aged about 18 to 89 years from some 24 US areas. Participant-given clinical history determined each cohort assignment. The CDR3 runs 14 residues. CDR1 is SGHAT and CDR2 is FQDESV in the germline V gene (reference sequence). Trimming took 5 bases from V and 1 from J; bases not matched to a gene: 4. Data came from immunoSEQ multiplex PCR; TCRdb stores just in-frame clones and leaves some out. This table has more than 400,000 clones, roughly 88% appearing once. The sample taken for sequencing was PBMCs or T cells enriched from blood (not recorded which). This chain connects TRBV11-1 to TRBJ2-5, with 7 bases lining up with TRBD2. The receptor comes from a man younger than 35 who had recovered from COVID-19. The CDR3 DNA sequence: TGTGCCAGCAGCCGGGACTACCGCCAAGAGACCCAGTACTTC. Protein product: CASSRDYRQETQYF.